These 9 T cell receptor beta chains originate from one sample sequenced in a study of T cell repertoires in cytomegalovirus infection. MiXCR was run by TCRdb on the reads, yielding one entry per CDR3 protein. The sample has about 470,000 distinct CDR3 sequences; roughly 43% are singletons. These receptors' targets are unknown. The sequences come from cultured PBMCs, collected from culture after CMV antigen stimulation. These receptors all stem from a human donor in good health (CMV status not recorded). Some clones in this sample may be carry-over from other donors' samples.

The chain combines TRBV4-1 with TRBJ1-2; D unresolved. Germline loops: CDR1 MGHRA, CDR2 YSYEKL. The CDR3 consists of 13 residues. V gave up 4 bases and J gave up 0 bases, with 6 bases separating them. Written as DNA, the CDR3 is TGCGCCAGCAGCCCACGTACTAACTATGGCTACACCTTC. Amino acids: CASSPRTNYGYTF.

The CDR3 region has the DNA TGCAGTGGACTAGCGTTGAGCTCCTACAATGAGCAGTTCTTC. Translating it yields CSGLALSSYNEQFF. The chain is built from TRBV20-1 and TRBJ2-1; TRBD2 matches 8 bases. Germline V gene lookup returns CDR1 DFQATT and CDR2 SNEGSKA (reference sequence). The CDR3 loop spans 14 amino acids. Unmatched junction bases numbered 5, after V lost 7 bases and J lost 0 bases.

The V and J genes are TRBV7-2 and TRBJ2-7; possible D gene TRBD1, 5 bases. This CDR3 region has 10 residues. Germline loops: CDR1 SGHTA, CDR2 FQGNSA. V lost 9 bases to trimming and J lost 2 bases, with 5 bases between them. This CDR3 reads CARTAYEQYF. DNA for the CDR3: TGTGCCAGGACAGCCTACGAGCAGTACTTC.

V and J are TRBV7-6 and TRBJ2-2, with 10 nucleotides matching TRBD2. After removal of 5 bases from V and 3 bases from J, the junction contained 3 bases not matched to a gene. Germline V gene lookup returns CDR1 SGHVS and CDR2 FNYEAQ. This CDR3 is built from 15 residues. CDR3 in amino acids: CASSRTSGDTGELFF. CDR3 nucleotide sequence: TGTGCCAGCAGCCGGACTAGCGGTGACACCGGGGAGCTGTTTTTT.

The chain is built from TRBV5-1 and TRBJ2-3; no reliable D call. The CDR3 totals 14 residues. V was pared by 2 bases and J by 3 bases, with 10 bases between. Germline CDR1 SGHRS, CDR2 YFSETQ. The CDR3 spells CASSFRAGTDTQYF. In nucleotides, the CDR3 is TGCGCCAGCAGCTTCCGGGCCGGGACAGATACGCAGTATTTT.

This chain links TRBV6-6 with TRBJ1-3; TRBD1 is a possible D gene (6 bases). The V gene's germline CDR1 is MNHNY and CDR2 SVGAGI (reference sequence). V dropped 4 bases and J dropped 0 bases, with 13 bases sitting between them. The CDR3 runs 16 residues. The chain's CDR3 is CASSLAGAISGNTIYF. CDR3 coding DNA: TGTGCCAGCAGTTTGGCAGGGGCGATCTCTGGAAACACCATATATTTT.

The gene calls are TRBV15 and TRBJ2-3, with 7 bases matching TRBD1. V dropped 2 bases and J dropped 2; count of bases not matched to a gene: 10. Germline V gives CDR1 LNHNV, CDR2 YYDKDF (reference sequence). The CDR3 totals 17 residues. The DNA for the CDR3 is TGTGCCACCAGCAGATCTCGACAGGGCAGACCCACAGATACGCAGTATTTT. It is translated as CATSRSRQGRPTDTQYF.

The V gene is TRBV15, the J gene TRBJ2-7, with 8 positions matching TRBD2. Germline trimming cut 0 bases from V and 4 bases from J; bases unmatched to any gene: 8. The CDR3 totals 16 residues. Germline assignment: CDR1 LNHNV and CDR2 YYDKDF (reference sequence). The CDR3 sequence: CATSRDPIGGGYEQYF. DNA of the CDR3: TGTGCCACCAGCAGAGACCCCATAGGCGGGGGGTACGAGCAGTACTTC.

The chain carries TRBV27 and TRBJ2-1; 9 nucleotides align to TRBD1. From germline, CDR1 is MNHEY and CDR2 SMNVEV (reference sequence). CDR3 length: 16 amino acids. The ends lost 6 bases at V and 1 base at J; junction bases unmatched: 7. In DNA form, the CDR3 reads TGTGCCAGCAGCCCTACCGGGACAGGGTCCTACAATGAGCAGTTCTTC. Translation: CASSPTGTGSYNEQFF.